These 30 T cell receptor beta chains were sequenced from one sample in a study of blood T cell repertoires in COVID-19. Sequencing was performed with immunoSEQ multiplex PCR; in TCRdb, only in-frame clones are kept and a portion is missing. Here the sample spans approximately 38,000 clones, 70% to 90% being singletons. Sequencing was done on a sample of peripheral blood. These receptors were taken from a man aged 55 to 70 with COVID-19, enrolled during active disease.

The V and J genes are TRBV27 and TRBJ2-3; weak D call: TRBD2 (5 bases). Germline CDR1 reads MNHEY; CDR2 reads SMNVEV (reference sequence). The V and J ends lost 4 bases and 0 bases respectively, with 11 bases between them. This CDR3 region has 15 residues. In DNA, the CDR3 is TGTGCCAGCAGTTCCGGACTCTCTAGCACAGATACGCAGTATTTT. Translating it yields CASSSGLSSTDTQYF.

The V and J genes are TRBV28 and TRBJ1-2; D uncertain. Germline-derived CDR1 and CDR2 are MDHEN and SYDVKM. This CDR3 has 15 residues. V gave up 6 bases and J gave up 6 bases, with 20 bases separating them. In DNA, the CDR3 is TGTGCCAGCAGCTTCTCAAGTATGTATGAGGATGGCTACACCTTC. Its translation is CASSFSSMYEDGYTF.

V usage is TRBV7-9 and J usage is TRBJ2-5, with TRBD2 as a possible D gene (5 bases). Germline CDR1 is SEHNR and CDR2 is FQNEAQ (reference sequence). Trimming took 0 bases from V and 1 from J, leaving 9 bases between them. The CDR3 extends over 15 amino acids. The CDR3 is CASSLAEVIQETQYF. The CDR3 DNA is TGTGCCAGCAGCTTAGCGGAGGTTATCCAAGAGACCCAGTACTTC.

The V gene is TRBV30, the J gene TRBJ2-1, with a weak D call TRBD1 (6 bases). The CDR3 is made up of 13 amino acids. V lost 2 bases and J lost 7, with 12 bases in between. Germline lookup yields CDR1 GTSNPN and CDR2 SVGIG (reference sequence). CDR3 amino acids: CAWSPGGLNEQFF. For the CDR3, the DNA is TGTGCCTGGAGTCCTGGGGGCTTGAATGAGCAGTTCTTC.

A note on this clone: Additional DNA sequences in this sample encode the identical CDR3. The chain uses TRBV28 and TRBJ1-2; no reliable D call. Germline V CDR1 and CDR2: MDHEN, SYDVKM. Deletions cut 2 bases from V and 2 bases from J, with 6 bases between. The CDR3 length is 13 residues. The CDR3 loop reads CASSLRVNYGYTF. DNA for the CDR3: TGTGCCAGCAGTTTACGGGTCAACTATGGCTACACCTTC.

This clone was observed once. CDR3 sequence reads: CASSIALHGRGIGEQYF. The CDR3 DNA follows: TGTGCCAGTAGTATTGCCCTCCACGGAAGGGGTATAGGCGAGCAGTACTTC. The chain couples TRBV19 to TRBJ2-7; a weak D match, TRBD1 (5 bases). The CDR3 extends over 17 amino acids. V was trimmed by 3 bases and J by 6 bases, leaving 24 bases between them. Per germline, CDR1 LNHDA and CDR2 SQIVND (reference sequence).

V usage is TRBV3-1 (or the pseudogene TRBV3-2) and J usage is TRBJ1-5; D might be TRBD1 (5 bases). The CDR3 is 14 amino acids. The V end lost 1 base, the J end lost 4 bases, and 8 bases lay between the germline ends. Germline CDR1 is LGHDT and CDR2 is YNNKEL (reference sequence). The CDR3 sequence: CASSQGEGNQPQHF. The DNA of the CDR3 is TGTGCCAGCAGCCAAGGGGAGGGGAATCAGCCCCAGCATTTT.

The chain joins TRBV27 to TRBJ2-7; TRBD2 aligns across 7 bases. There are 13 residues in the CDR3. Germline V gives CDR1 MNHEY, CDR2 SMNVEV (reference sequence). V gave up 7 bases and J gave up 3 bases; unmatched junction bases: 6. The chain's CDR3 is CASTRTGGYEQYF. DNA of the CDR3: TGTGCCAGCACCAGAACGGGGGGCTACGAGCAGTACTTC.

The chain links TRBV27 to TRBJ2-1; 11 bases match TRBD1. Germline loops: CDR1 MNHEY, CDR2 SMNVEV (reference sequence). The CDR3 covers 16 residues. V lost 4 bases, J lost 7 bases, and 9 bases stayed unmatched. CDR3 in DNA: TGTGCCAGCAGTTCCGTTCGGACAGGGGGCAGGAATGAGCAGTTCTTC. Translating gives CASSSVRTGGRNEQFF.

J is TRBJ2-3 and V is TRBV30, with D tentatively TRBD1 (5 bases). CDR3 size: 14 residues. CDR1 GTSNPN and CDR2 SVGIG come from the germline V gene (reference sequence). The V and J ends lost 1 base and 8 bases respectively, with 16 bases between them. CDR3 nucleotides: TGTGCCTGGAGTGACCGACAGCGTTGGGGTACGCAGTATTTT. Translation: CAWSDRQRWGTQYF. Looking up the rest from reference TRBV30 and TRBJ2-3 gives the full variable domain: SQTIHQWPATLVQPVGSPLSLECTVEGTSNPNLYWYRQAAGRGLQLLFYSVGIGQISSEVPQNLSASRPQDRQFILSSKKLLLSDSGFYLCAWSDRQRWGTQYFGPGTRLTVL.

The chain combines TRBV5-5 with TRBJ2-5, with 9 bases fitting TRBD1. V was clipped by 4 bases and J by 4 bases; unmatched bases: 5. Germline V gene sequence: CDR1 SGHKS, CDR2 YYEKEE (reference sequence). The CDR3 is 14 amino acids. The CDR3 bases are TGTGCCAGCAGCCCGGGACAGGGAGGAGAGACCCAGTACTTC. Translation: CASSPGQGGETQYF.

The gene calls are TRBV13 and TRBJ2-1; 8 bases line up with TRBD1. V lost 4 bases and J lost 10; bases outside the gene matches: 15. Germline CDR1 PRHDT, CDR2 FYEKMQ (reference sequence). The CDR3 runs to 16 residues. The CDR3 coding sequence is TGTGCCAGCAGCTCCGAACGACAGGGGCTGTTGGGCGAGCAGTTCTTC. This gives the protein CASSSERQGLLGEQFF.

This clone has a single count. The chain recombines TRBV7-8 with TRBJ1-4, with 9 bases identical to TRBD1. V was pared by 5 bases and J by 3 bases, with 4 bases of the junction left unmatched. Looked up from germline, CDR1 is SGHVS and CDR2 is FQNEAQ. The CDR3 has 15 residues. CDR3 sequence (DNA): TGTGCCAGCAGCCCTCGGACAGGGGCTAATGAAAAACTGTTTTTT. Its protein is CASSPRTGANEKLFF.

The gene calls are TRBV5-1 and TRBJ2-1, with 7 positions matching TRBD1. The CDR3 sequence is 15 residues long. The junction had 6 bases not matched to a gene; V was cut back by 0 bases and J by 6 bases. The V gene's germline CDR1 is SGHRS and CDR2 YFSETQ. The CDR3 region is CASSLGQGVGNEQFF. CDR3 nucleotides: TGCGCCAGCAGCTTGGGACAGGGAGTGGGCAATGAGCAGTTCTTC.

The chain joins TRBV6-2 or TRBV6-3 to TRBJ1-5, with TRBD1 identical over 10 bases. Trimming cost V 4 bases and J 0 bases; bases outside gene matches: 3. Germline V gene sequence: CDR1 MNHEY, CDR2 SVGEGT. This CDR3 spans 16 amino acids. As DNA, the CDR3 is TGTGCCAGCAGTTGGACAGGGGGAGATAGCAATCAGCCCCAGCATTTT. This sequence encodes CASSWTGGDSNQPQHF.

The genes are TRBV7-9 and TRBJ1-1; D remains ambiguous. Per the germline V gene, CDR1 is SEHNR and CDR2 is FQNEAQ (reference sequence). The V end lost 0 bases, the J end lost 10 bases, and 12 bases lay between the germline ends. CDR3 length equals 13 residues. The CDR3 nucleotides read TGTGCCAGCAGCTTAGCTTGGGCAGGTGTAGCTTTCTTT. Protein sequence: CASSLAWAGVAFF.

The chain employs TRBV16 and TRBJ1-4; D is undetermined. The V end was cut by 4 bases, the J end by 8 bases, with 14 bases between. Germline-derived CDR1 and CDR2 are KGHSY and FQNENV. The CDR3 totals 14 residues. The CDR3 DNA sequence: TGTGCCAGCAGCCCTCAGTGGGCAGCAGAAAAACTGTTTTTT. Protein: CASSPQWAAEKLFF.

The rearrangement uses TRBV6-6 and TRBJ2-3; 7 bases are shared with TRBD2. Germline-derived CDR1 and CDR2 are MNHNY and SVGAGI (reference sequence). The CDR3 sequence is 15 residues long. The V gene end was trimmed by 4 bases and the J gene end by 9 bases; junction bases not matched to a gene: 13. The CDR3 nucleotides read TGTGCCAGCAGTTCCCAATCGACCTGGGAGGGGACGCAGTATTTT. This encodes CASSSQSTWEGTQYF.

The V call is TRBV4-3, the J call TRBJ1-3; the D gene is possibly TRBD1 (5 bases). This CDR3 has 14 residues. V lost 4 bases, J lost 4 bases, and 11 bases lay in between. From germline, CDR1 is LGHNA and CDR2 YSLEER. In DNA form, the CDR3 reads TGCGCCAGCAGCCTCGGGGGGGTCGGAAACACCATATATTTT. It specifies CASSLGGVGNTIYF.

The CDR3, as DNA: TGCGCCAGCAGCTCTGATCAGAGGAATGAAAAACTGTTTTTT. It translates to CASSSDQRNEKLFF. The chain has TRBV5-1 and TRBJ1-4; D gene uncertain. Looked up from germline, CDR1 is SGHRS and CDR2 is YFSETQ. This CDR3 spans 14 amino acids. Trimming left V 3 bases short and J 5 bases short, with 11 bases between.

In regard to this clone: Within the sample, other DNA sequences also encode this same CDR3. The chain employs TRBV28 and TRBJ1-4; D is uncertain. CDR3 length: 12 residues. The V end was cut by 6 bases, the J end by 5 bases, with 7 bases between. Germline V CDR1 and CDR2: MDHEN, SYDVKM. For the CDR3, the DNA is TGTGCCAGCAGGGTACTAAATGAAAAACTGTTTTTT. Amino acid sequence: CASRVLNEKLFF. The variable domain in full, with the rest retrieved from reference TRBV28 and TRBJ1-4, is DVKVTQSSRYLVKRTGEKVFLECVQDMDHENMFWYRQDPGLGLRLIYFSYDVKMKEKGDIPEGYSVSREKKERFSLILESASTNQTSMYLCASRVLNEKLFFGSGTQLSVL.

This chain joins TRBV9 and TRBJ2-7; 8 bases align to TRBD1. This CDR3 is built from 15 residues. With V trimmed by 4 bases and J by 1 base, 7 bases remained unmatched. Per germline, CDR1 SGDLS and CDR2 YYNGEE. CDR3 region: CASSRQGSGSYEQYF. CDR3 bases: TGTGCCAGCAGCAGACAGGGGTCAGGGTCCTACGAGCAGTACTTC.

V usage is TRBV6-5 and J usage is TRBJ1-5; a possible D gene is TRBD1 (6 bases). This CDR3 comprises 14 residues. CDR1 and CDR2 (germline): MNHEY, SVGAGI. V lost 5 bases, J lost 3 bases, and 11 bases lay in between. CDR3 coding DNA: TGTGCCAGCAGTATCCGGGACACCAATCAGCCCCAGCATTTT. Its translation is CASSIRDTNQPQHF.

V usage is TRBV5-6 and J usage is TRBJ2-1; weak D call: TRBD1 (5 bases). The CDR3 totals 15 residues. V was clipped by 0 bases and J by 7 bases, with 14 bases between them. Germline V CDR1 and CDR2: SGHDT, YYEEEE. CDR3 in amino acids: CASSLVSGAENEQFF. The CDR3 DNA follows: TGTGCCAGCAGCTTGGTATCTGGGGCCGAGAATGAGCAGTTCTTC.

J is TRBJ2-1 and V is TRBV3-1 (or the pseudogene TRBV3-2); TRBD1 matches 8 bases. The length of the CDR3 is 15 residues. Trimming cost V 10 bases and J 6 bases; bases outside gene matches: 14. CDR1 is LGHDT and CDR2 is YNNKEL in the germline V gene (reference sequence). Here the CDR3 reads CATLKTGEKVNEQFF. CDR3 coding DNA: TGTGCCACGCTGAAGACAGGGGAGAAGGTCAATGAGCAGTTCTTC.

V usage is TRBV4-2 and J usage is TRBJ2-7; D unresolved. Per germline, CDR1 LGHNA and CDR2 YNFKEQ. CDR3 size: 13 residues. V dropped 0 bases and J dropped 4 bases, with 7 bases sitting between them. CDR3 sequence reads: CASSQELRYEQYF. CDR3 nucleotides: TGTGCCAGCAGCCAAGAACTGAGATACGAGCAGTACTTC.

The chain is built from TRBV3-1 (or the pseudogene TRBV3-2) and TRBJ1-1; D gene uncertain. Germline CDR1 LGHDT, CDR2 YNNKEL (reference sequence). Trimming removed 5 bases at V and 0 bases at J, with 10 bases between. The CDR3 spans 14 residues. This chain's CDR3 is CASSERYLNTEAFF. CDR3 bases: TGTGCCAGCAGCGAGCGCTACTTGAACACTGAAGCTTTCTTT.

This chain links TRBV6-5 with TRBJ1-2; D is possibly TRBD1 (5 bases). CDR1 and CDR2 (germline): MNHEY, SVGAGI. The ends were cut back, 2 bases at V and 4 bases at J, with 14 bases in the middle. There are 15 residues in the CDR3. The CDR3 protein is CASSYPKGASYGYTF. The DNA of the CDR3 is TGTGCCAGCAGTTACCCAAAAGGGGCAAGCTATGGCTACACCTTC.

This chain links TRBV4-2 with TRBJ1-3, with no clear D. CDR3 length: 16 residues. Germline V gene lookup returns CDR1 LGHNA and CDR2 YNFKEQ. The V and J ends lost 1 base and 0 bases respectively, with 10 bases between them. CDR3 sequence: CASSQVGGSSGNTIYF. The CDR3 DNA reads TGTGCCAGCAGCCAAGTGGGCGGGAGCTCTGGAAACACCATATATTTT.

This clone was seen a single time. The V call is TRBV5-4, the J call TRBJ2-5; D gene ambiguous. Trimming left V 0 bases short and J 1 base short, with 4 bases between. Germline V gives CDR1 SGHNT, CDR2 YYREEE (reference sequence). This CDR3 region has 13 residues. For the CDR3, the DNA is TGTGCCAGCAGCTTGGAAGCCCAAGAGACCCAGTACTTC. Its translation is CASSLEAQETQYF.